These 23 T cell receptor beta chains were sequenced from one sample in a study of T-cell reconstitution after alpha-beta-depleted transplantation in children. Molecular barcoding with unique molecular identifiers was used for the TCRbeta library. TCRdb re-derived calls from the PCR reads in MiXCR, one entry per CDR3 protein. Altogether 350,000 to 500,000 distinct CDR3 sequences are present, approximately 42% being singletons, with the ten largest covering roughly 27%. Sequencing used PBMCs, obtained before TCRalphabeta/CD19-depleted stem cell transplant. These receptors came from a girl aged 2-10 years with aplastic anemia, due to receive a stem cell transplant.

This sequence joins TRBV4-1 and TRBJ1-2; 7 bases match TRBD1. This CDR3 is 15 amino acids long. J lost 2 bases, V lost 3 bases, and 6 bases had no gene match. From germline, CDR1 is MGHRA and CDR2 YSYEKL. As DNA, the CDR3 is TGCGCCAGCAGCCATGCGACAGGGACCAACTATGGCTACACCTTC. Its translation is CASSHATGTNYGYTF.

The CDR3 sequence: CAWKWRIYGYTF. The CDR3 DNA reads as TGTGCCTGGAAATGGCGCATCTATGGCTACACCTTC. The chain couples TRBV30 to TRBJ1-2; D gene uncertain. Between the trimmed V and J ends, which lost 4 bases and 4 bases, there was a span of 10 bases. The CDR3 contains 12 residues. Germline loops: CDR1 GTSNPN, CDR2 SVGIG (reference sequence).

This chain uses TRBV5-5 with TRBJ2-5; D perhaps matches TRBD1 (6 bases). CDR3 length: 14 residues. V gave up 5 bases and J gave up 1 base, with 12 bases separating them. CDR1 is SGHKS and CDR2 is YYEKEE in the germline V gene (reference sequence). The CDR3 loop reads CASSDGTTQETQYF. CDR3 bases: TGTGCCAGCAGTGACGGGACAACCCAAGAGACCCAGTACTTC.

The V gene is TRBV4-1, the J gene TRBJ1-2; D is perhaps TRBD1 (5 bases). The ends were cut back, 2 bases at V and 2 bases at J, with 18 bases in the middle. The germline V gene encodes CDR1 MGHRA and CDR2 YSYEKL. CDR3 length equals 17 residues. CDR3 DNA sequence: TGCGCCAGCAGCCAACCCACGTCAGGGTTAAGGAACTATGGCTACACCTTC. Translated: CASSQPTSGLRNYGYTF.

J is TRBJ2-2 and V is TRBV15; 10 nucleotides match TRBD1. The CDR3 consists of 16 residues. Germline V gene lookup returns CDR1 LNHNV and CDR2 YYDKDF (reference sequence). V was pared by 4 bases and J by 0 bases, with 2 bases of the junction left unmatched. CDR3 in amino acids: CATSTGTGANTGELFF. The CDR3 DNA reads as TGTGCCACCAGCACCGGGACAGGGGCGAACACCGGGGAGCTGTTTTTT.

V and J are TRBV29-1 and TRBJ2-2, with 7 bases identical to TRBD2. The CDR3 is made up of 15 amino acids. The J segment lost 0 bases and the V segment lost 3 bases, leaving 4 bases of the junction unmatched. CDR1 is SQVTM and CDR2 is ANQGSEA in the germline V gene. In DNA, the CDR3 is TGCAGCGTTGATCTAGCGGAGTCGAACACCGGGGAGCTGTTTTTT. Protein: CSVDLAESNTGELFF.

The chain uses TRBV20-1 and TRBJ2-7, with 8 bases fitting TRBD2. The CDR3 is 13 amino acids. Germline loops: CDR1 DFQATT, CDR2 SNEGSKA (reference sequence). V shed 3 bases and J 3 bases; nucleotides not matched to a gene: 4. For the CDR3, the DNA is TGCAGTGCTAGTGGGACTAGACTCTACGAGCAGTACTTC. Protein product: CSASGTRLYEQYF.

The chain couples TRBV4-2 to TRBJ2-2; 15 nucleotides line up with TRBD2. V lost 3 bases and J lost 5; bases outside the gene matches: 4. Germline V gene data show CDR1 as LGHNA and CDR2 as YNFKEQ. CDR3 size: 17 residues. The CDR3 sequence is CASSQGGLAGGTGELFF. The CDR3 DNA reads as TGTGCCAGCAGCCAGGGGGGACTAGCGGGAGGAACCGGGGAGCTGTTTTTT.

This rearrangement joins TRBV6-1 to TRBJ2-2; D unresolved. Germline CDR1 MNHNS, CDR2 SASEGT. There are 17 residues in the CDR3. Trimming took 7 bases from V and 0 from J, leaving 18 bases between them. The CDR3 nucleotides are TGTGCCAGCACCCCCGAGATAGACAAATCGAACACCGGGGAGCTGTTTTTT. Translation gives CASTPEIDKSNTGELFF.

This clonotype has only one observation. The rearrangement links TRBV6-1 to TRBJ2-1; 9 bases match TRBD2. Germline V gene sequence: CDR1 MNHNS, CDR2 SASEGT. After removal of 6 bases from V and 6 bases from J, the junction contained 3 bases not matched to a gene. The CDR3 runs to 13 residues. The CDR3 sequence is CASRRAGGNEQFF. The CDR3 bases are TGTGCCAGCAGGCGAGCGGGAGGCAATGAGCAGTTCTTC.

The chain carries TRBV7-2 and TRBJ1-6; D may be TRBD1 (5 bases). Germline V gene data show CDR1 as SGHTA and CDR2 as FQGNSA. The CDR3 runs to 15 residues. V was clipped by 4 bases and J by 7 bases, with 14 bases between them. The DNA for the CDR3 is TGTGCCAGCAGCTCCCTGATAGGGACGAATTCACCCCTCCACTTT. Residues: CASSSLIGTNSPLHF. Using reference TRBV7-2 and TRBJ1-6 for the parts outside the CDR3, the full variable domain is GAGVSQSPSNKVTEKGKDVELRCDPISGHTALYWYRQSLGQGLEFLIYFQGNSAPDKSGLPSDRFSAERTGGSVSTLTIQRTQQEDSAVYLCASSSLIGTNSPLHFGNGTRLTVT.

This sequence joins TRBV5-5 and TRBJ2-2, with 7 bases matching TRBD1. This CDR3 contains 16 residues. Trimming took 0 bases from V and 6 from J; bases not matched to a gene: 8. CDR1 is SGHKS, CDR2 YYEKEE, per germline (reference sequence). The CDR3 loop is CASSLEQGWLAGELFF. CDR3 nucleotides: TGTGCCAGCAGCTTGGAACAGGGGTGGTTGGCCGGGGAGCTGTTTTTT. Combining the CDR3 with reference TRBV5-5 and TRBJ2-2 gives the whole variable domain DAGVTQSPTHLIKTRGQQVTLRCSPISGHKSVSWYQQVLGQGPQFIFQYYEKEERGRGNFPDRFSARQFPNYSSELNVNALLLGDSALYLCASSLEQGWLAGELFFGEGSRLTVL.

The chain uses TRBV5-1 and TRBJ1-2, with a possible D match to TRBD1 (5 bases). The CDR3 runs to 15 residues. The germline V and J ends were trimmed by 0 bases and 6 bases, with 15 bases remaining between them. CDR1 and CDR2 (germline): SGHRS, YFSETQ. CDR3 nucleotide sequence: TGCGCCAGCAGCTTGGAGTCGTTCGGGGGAGATGGCTACACCTTC. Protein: CASSLESFGGDGYTF.

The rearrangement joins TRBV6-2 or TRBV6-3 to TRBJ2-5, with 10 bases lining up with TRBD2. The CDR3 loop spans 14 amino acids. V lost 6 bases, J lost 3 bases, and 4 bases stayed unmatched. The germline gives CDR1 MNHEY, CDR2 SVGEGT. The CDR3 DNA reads TGTGCCAGCAGCCTACTAGCGGGAAAAGAGACCCAGTACTTC. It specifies CASSLLAGKETQYF.

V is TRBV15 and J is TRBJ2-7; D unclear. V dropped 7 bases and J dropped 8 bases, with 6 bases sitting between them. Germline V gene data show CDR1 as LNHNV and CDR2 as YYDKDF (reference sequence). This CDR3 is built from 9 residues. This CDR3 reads CATTSKQYF. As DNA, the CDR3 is TGTGCCACCACCTCGAAGCAGTACTTC.

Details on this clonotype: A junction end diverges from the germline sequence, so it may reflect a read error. CDR3 bases: TGTGCCAGCAGCCTCGAAGTCGGGACTAGCGAGGTCTTC. Its translation is CASSLEVGTSEVF. The V and J genes are TRBV4-2 and TRBJ2-1, with 10 bases aligning to TRBD2. The germline gives CDR1 LGHNA, CDR2 YNFKEQ. The CDR3 consists of 13 residues.

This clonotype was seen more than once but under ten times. CDR3 residues: CASSQTNTGELFF. CDR3 DNA sequence: TGTGCCAGCAGCCAAACGAACACCGGGGAGCTGTTTTTT. The V and J genes are TRBV7-6 and TRBJ2-2, with D unclear. The CDR3 is made up of 13 amino acids. The germline V and J ends were trimmed by 5 bases and 0 bases, with 4 bases remaining between them. Germline CDR1 and CDR2: SGHVS and FNYEAQ.

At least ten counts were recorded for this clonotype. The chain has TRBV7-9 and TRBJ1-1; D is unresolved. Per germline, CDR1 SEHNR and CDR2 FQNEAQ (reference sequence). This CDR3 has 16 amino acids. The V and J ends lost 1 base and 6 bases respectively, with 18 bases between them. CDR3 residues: CASSLGAGRKKPEAFF. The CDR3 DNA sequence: TGTGCCAGCAGCTTAGGGGCTGGACGAAAGAAGCCTGAAGCTTTCTTT.

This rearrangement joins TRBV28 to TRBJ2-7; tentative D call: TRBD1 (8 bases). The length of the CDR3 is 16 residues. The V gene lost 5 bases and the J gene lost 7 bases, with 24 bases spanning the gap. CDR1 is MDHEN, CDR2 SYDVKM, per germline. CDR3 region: CASSRIATGGAGEQYF. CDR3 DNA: TGTGCCAGCAGTCGAATCGCCACAGGGGGGGCGGGTGAGCAGTACTTC. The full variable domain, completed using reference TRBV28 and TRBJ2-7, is DVKVTQSSRYLVKRTGEKVFLECVQDMDHENMFWYRQDPGLGLRLIYFSYDVKMKEKGDIPEGYSVSREKKERFSLILESASTNQTSMYLCASSRIATGGAGEQYFGPGTRLTVT.

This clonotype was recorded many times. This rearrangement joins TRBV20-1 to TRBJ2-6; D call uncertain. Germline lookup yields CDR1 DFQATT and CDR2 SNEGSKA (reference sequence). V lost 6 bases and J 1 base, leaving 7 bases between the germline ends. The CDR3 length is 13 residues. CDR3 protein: CSATGSGANVLTF. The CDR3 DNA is TGCAGTGCCACCGGATCTGGGGCCAACGTCCTGACTTTC.

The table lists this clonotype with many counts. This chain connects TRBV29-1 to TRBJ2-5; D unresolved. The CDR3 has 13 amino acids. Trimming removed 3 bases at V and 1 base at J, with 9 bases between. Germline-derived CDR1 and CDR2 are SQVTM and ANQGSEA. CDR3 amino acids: CSVDWDLQETQYF. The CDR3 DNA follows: TGCAGCGTTGACTGGGATCTCCAAGAGACCCAGTACTTC.

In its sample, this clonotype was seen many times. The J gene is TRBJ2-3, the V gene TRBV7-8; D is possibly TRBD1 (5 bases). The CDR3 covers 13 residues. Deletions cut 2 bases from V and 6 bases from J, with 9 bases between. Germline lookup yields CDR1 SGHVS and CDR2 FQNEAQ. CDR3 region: CASSLPPGDTQYF. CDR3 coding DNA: TGTGCCAGCAGCTTACCACCAGGGGATACGCAGTATTTT.

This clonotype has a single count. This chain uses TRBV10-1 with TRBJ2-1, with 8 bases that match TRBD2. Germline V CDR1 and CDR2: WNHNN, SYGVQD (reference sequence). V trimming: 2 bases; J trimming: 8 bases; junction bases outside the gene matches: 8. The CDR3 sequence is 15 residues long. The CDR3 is CASSEGGLALDEQFF. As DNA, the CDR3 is TGCGCCAGCAGTGAGGGTGGACTAGCTCTTGATGAGCAGTTCTTC.